Below, one T cell receptor beta chain is given with its context. CDR1 and CDR2 from the germline V gene are GTSNPN and SVGIG (reference sequence). The V end lost 5 bases, the J end lost 7 bases, and 20 bases lay between the germline ends. The CDR3 extends over 14 amino acids. Sequenced by immunoSEQ multiplex PCR; TCRdb stores in-frame clones only, minus some. The sample has 450,000 to 650,000 clones, approximately 80% seen once. This sample is part of a study of shared T cell receptors in the human thymus. These data also formed part of another study, on human thymus T cells. That publication notes: Thymic material originated from resections removed in the course of corrective heart surgery.

The material sequenced was thymocytes. The receptor's source is a boy younger than two with a congenital heart defect. The V and J genes are TRBV30 and TRBJ1-1; maybe TRBD1 (5 bases). The CDR3 nucleotides are TGTGCCTGGGCCCCGTCTGGGCACAGGAATGAAGCTTTCTTT. This encodes CAWAPSGHRNEAFF.